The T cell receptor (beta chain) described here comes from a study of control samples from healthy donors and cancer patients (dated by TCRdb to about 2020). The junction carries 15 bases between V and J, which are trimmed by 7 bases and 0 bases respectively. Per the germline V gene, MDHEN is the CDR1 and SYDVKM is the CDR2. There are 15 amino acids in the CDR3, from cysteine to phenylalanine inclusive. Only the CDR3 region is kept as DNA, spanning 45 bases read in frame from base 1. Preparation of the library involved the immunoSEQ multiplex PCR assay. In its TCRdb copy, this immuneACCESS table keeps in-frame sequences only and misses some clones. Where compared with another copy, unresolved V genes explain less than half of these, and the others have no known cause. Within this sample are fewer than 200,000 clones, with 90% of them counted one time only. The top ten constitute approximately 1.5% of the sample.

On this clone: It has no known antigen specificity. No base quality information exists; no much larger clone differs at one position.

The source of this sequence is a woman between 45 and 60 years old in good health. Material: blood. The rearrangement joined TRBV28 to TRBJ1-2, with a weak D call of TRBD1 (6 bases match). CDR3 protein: CASTLPGGANYGYTF. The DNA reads TGTGCCAGCACTCTTCCCGGGGGCGCTAACTATGGCTACACCTTC.